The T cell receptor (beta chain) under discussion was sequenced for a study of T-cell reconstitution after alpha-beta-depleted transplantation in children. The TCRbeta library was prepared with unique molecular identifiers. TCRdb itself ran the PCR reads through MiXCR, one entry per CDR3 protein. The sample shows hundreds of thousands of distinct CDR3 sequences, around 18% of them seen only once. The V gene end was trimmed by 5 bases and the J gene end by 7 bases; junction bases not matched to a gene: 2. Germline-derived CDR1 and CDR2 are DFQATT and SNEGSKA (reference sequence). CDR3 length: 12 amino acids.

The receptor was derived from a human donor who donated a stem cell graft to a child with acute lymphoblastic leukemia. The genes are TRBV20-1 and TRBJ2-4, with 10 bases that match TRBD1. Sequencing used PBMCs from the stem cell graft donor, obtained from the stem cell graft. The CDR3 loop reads CSARTGGNIQYF. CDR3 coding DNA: TGCAGTGCTCGGACAGGGGGGAACATTCAGTACTTC.